Each of the 28 T cell receptor beta chains below was sequenced from the same sample in a study of blood T cell repertoires in COVID-19. The table came from immunoSEQ multiplex PCR; TCRdb's copy has only in-frame clones and leaves some out. The sample contains over 200,000 clones, around 88% of which appear only once. The sequenced material came from peripheral blood. These receptors were collected from a man aged 18 to 30 with active or convalescent COVID-19.

V is TRBV6-7 and J is TRBJ2-7, with D maybe TRBD1 (5 bases). TRBV6-7 is sorted into the ORF group, with uncertain function. The CDR3 loop spans 13 amino acids. V was clipped by 7 bases and J by 6 bases, with 16 bases between them. CDR3 in amino acids: CASIRGISAEQYF. In DNA form, the CDR3 reads TGTGCCAGCATAAGGGGAATTTCAGCCGAGCAGTACTTC.

The rearrangement uses TRBV28 and TRBJ1-2; 8 positions match TRBD1. With 3 bases clipped from V and 4 bases from J, the junction kept 7 bases outside the gene matches. The V gene's germline CDR1 is MDHEN and CDR2 SYDVKM. This CDR3 contains 15 residues. DNA for the CDR3: TGTGCCAGCAGTTTTCAGAACAGGGGGGGCTATGGCTACACCTTC. Translated, it gives CASSFQNRGGYGYTF.

This chain connects TRBV7-9 to TRBJ1-3; D gene unclear. CDR1 is SEHNR, CDR2 FQNEAQ, per germline (reference sequence). With 5 bases removed from V and 0 bases from J, the gap between germline ends came to 5 bases. The CDR3 loop spans 13 amino acids. DNA for the CDR3: TGTGCCAGCAGCCGGGACTCTGGAAACACCATATATTTT. It translates to CASSRDSGNTIYF.

This chain connects TRBV24-1 to TRBJ2-7; TRBD1 matches at 9 bases. After removal of 3 bases from V and 7 bases from J, the junction contained 6 bases not matched to a gene. This CDR3 is 14 amino acids long. Germline values: CDR1 KGHDR, CDR2 SFDVKD. DNA for the CDR3: TGTGCCACCAGTGATACGAACAGGGGGCCGGAGCAGTACTTC. It is translated as CATSDTNRGPEQYF.

The V and J genes are TRBV3-1 (or the pseudogene TRBV3-2) and TRBJ2-1; 12 bases align to TRBD2. Germline V gene data show CDR1 as LGHDT and CDR2 as YNNKEL (reference sequence). The CDR3 is made up of 17 amino acids. V was pared by 4 bases and J by 10 bases, with 14 bases of the junction left unmatched. This CDR3 is CASSLTLAGGPQGEQFF. In DNA form, the CDR3 reads TGTGCCAGCAGCCTTACCCTAGCGGGAGGGCCCCAAGGGGAGCAGTTCTTC.

This clone was seen once. The chain combines TRBV5-5 with TRBJ1-6; 9 nucleotides line up with TRBD1. V lost 2 bases, J lost 0 bases, and 9 bases stayed unmatched. This CDR3 has 19 residues. CDR1 is SGHKS and CDR2 is YYEKEE in the germline V gene (reference sequence). This CDR3 is CASSFYPGTGSSYNSPLHF. The CDR3 DNA is TGTGCCAGCAGCTTCTACCCCGGGACAGGGAGCTCCTATAATTCACCCCTCCACTTT.

The rearrangement joins TRBV11-2 to TRBJ2-3; 10 bases map to TRBD1. The CDR3 is 14 residues long. CDR1 is SGHAT, CDR2 FQNNGV, per germline. J lost 6 bases, V lost 5 bases, and 5 bases had no gene match. CDR3 DNA: TGTGCCAGCAGCCGAAGGACAGGGGGGGATACGCAGTATTTT. This translates into CASSRRTGGDTQYF. Variable domain in full (rest from reference TRBV11-2 and TRBJ2-3): EAGVAQSPRYKIIEKRQSVAFWCNPISGHATLYWYQQILGQGPKLLIQFQNNGVVDDSQLPKDRFSAERLKGVDSTLKIQPAKLEDSAVYLCASSRRTGGDTQYFGPGTRLTVL.

The chain joins TRBV7-2 to TRBJ1-5, with D tentatively TRBD1 (6 bases). The ends were cut back, 6 bases at V and 6 bases at J, with 18 bases in the middle. Germline V gene data show CDR1 as SGHTA and CDR2 as FQGNSA. The CDR3 covers 15 residues. The CDR3 region is CASSSRPGQSQPQHF. As DNA, the CDR3 is TGTGCCAGCAGTTCTCGACCGGGACAAAGTCAGCCCCAGCATTTT.

V is TRBV6-9 and J is TRBJ2-7; 16 nucleotides align to TRBD2. The V gene's germline CDR1 is MNHGY and CDR2 SVAAGI. This CDR3 comprises 18 residues. V was clipped by 4 bases and J by 7 bases; unmatched bases: 13. The CDR3 DNA is TGTGCCAGCAGTTCCGAGGGACTAGCGGGAGGGAGGATCGGGGAGCAGTACTTC. Translation gives CASSSEGLAGGRIGEQYF.

The chain employs TRBV21-1 and TRBJ1-1. TRBV21-1 is a pseudogene segment. CDR3 length: 16 residues. The DNA of the CDR3 is TGTGCCAGCAGTGTTCGGATAGCTACACTTCGCACTGAAGCTTTCTTT. Its protein product is CASSVRIATLRTEAFF.

V usage is TRBV29-1 and J usage is TRBJ1-2, with no clear D. V was trimmed by 3 bases and J by 6 bases, leaving 5 bases between them. This CDR3 contains 10 residues. CDR1 SQVTM and CDR2 ANQGSEA come from the germline V gene. CDR3 coding DNA: TGCAGCGTTGATACGGATGGCTACACCTTC. It encodes CSVDTDGYTF.

V is TRBV3-1 (or the pseudogene TRBV3-2) and J is TRBJ2-1; 13 bases fit TRBD2. Germline loops: CDR1 LGHDT, CDR2 YNNKEL (reference sequence). Trimming removed 3 bases from V and 4 bases from J; junction bases left unmatched: 3. The CDR3 has 16 residues. CDR3 sequence (DNA): TGTGCCAGCAGCCACGGGACTAGCGGGAAATACAATGAGCAGTTCTTC. Translating gives CASSHGTSGKYNEQFF.

This clone was seen once. This chain links TRBV19 with TRBJ1-3; D is uncertain. The germline V and J ends were trimmed by 5 bases and 5 bases, with 7 bases remaining between them. The CDR3 is 12 residues long. Germline-derived CDR1 and CDR2 are LNHDA and SQIVND (reference sequence). CDR3 amino acids: CASSGSRNTIYF. DNA of the CDR3: TGTGCCAGTAGTGGGAGTCGAAACACCATATATTTT.

V and J are TRBV7-2 and TRBJ2-7; 8 bases are a match to TRBD1. V trimming: 5 bases; J trimming: 0 bases; junction bases outside the gene matches: 6. The CDR3 contains 15 residues. Germline V lookup: CDR1 SGHTA, CDR2 FQGNSA. The CDR3 DNA sequence: TGTGCCAGCAGCAAACCCGGGACAGGCTCCTACGAGCAGTACTTC. It is translated as CASSKPGTGSYEQYF.

CDR3 sequence reads: CASSLGAYNEQFF. The CDR3, as DNA: TGTGCCAGCTCCCTGGGCGCCTACAATGAGCAGTTCTTC. The chain couples TRBV9 to TRBJ2-1; no reliable D call. Germline CDR1 and CDR2: SGDLS and YYNGEE. CDR3 length: 13 residues. V shed 7 bases and J shed 2 bases, with 10 bases lying between them.

This chain connects TRBV5-8 to TRBJ2-2; 12 nucleotides line up with TRBD2. V shed 1 base and J 6 bases; nucleotides not matched to a gene: 7. This CDR3 region has 17 residues. Germline CDR1 is SGHTS and CDR2 is YDEGEE. The CDR3 sequence is CASSLSGLAGRAGELFF. The DNA for the CDR3 is TGTGCCAGCAGCTTGAGTGGACTAGCGGGACGGGCCGGGGAGCTGTTTTTT.

This rearrangement joins TRBV11-3 to TRBJ2-1; 9 nucleotides line up with TRBD2. Per the germline V gene, CDR1 is SGHNT and CDR2 is YENEEA. CDR3 size: 19 residues. V was clipped by 2 bases and J by 9 bases; unmatched bases: 20. In DNA, the CDR3 is TGTGCCAGCAGCTTATCGGTCCCGTTATCCGGGACTAGCATGCGTGAGCAGTTCTTC. Translated: CASSLSVPLSGTSMREQFF. Drawing the rest from reference TRBV11-3 and TRBJ2-1, the complete variable domain is EAGVVQSPRYKIIEKKQPVAFWCNPISGHNTLYWYLQNLGQGPELLIRYENEEAVDDSQLPKDRFSAERLKGVDSTLKIQPAELGDSAVYLCASSLSVPLSGTSMREQFFGPGTRLTVL.

This clone was recorded at least ten times. The V and J genes are TRBV20-1 and TRBJ1-5; D might be TRBD1 (5 bases). The CDR3 totals 14 residues. V was pared by 3 bases and J by 5 bases, with 14 bases between. CDR1 is DFQATT and CDR2 is SNEGSKA in the germline V gene (reference sequence). Here the CDR3 DNA reads TGCAGTGCTAGTTCGGGGGATGAGTATCAGCCCCAGCATTTT. Translated: CSASSGDEYQPQHF.

This chain connects TRBV18 to TRBJ2-7; 9 positions agree with TRBD1. The length of the CDR3 is 14 residues. Trimming took 1 base from V and 6 from J; bases not matched to a gene: 4. Germline V gives CDR1 KGHSH, CDR2 LQKENI. Written as DNA, the CDR3 is TGTGCCAGCTCACCACAGGGACAGGGTCGCGAGCAGTACTTC. Translation: CASSPQGQGREQYF. The full variable domain, completed using reference TRBV18 and TRBJ2-7, is NAGVMQNPRHLVRRRGQEARLRCSPMKGHSHVYWYRQLPEEGLKFMVYLQKENIIDESGMPKERFSAEFPKEGPSILRIQQVVRGDSAAYFCASSPQGQGREQYFGPGTRLTVT.

The chain couples TRBV7-9 to TRBJ2-1; D possibly corresponds to TRBD2 (6 bases). Trimming removed 5 bases from V and 1 base from J, with 24 bases in between. The CDR3 is 19 amino acids. Germline CDR1 is SEHNR and CDR2 is FQNEAQ (reference sequence). The CDR3 DNA follows: TGTGCCAGCAGCACCCCCATCAGTACTAGCTATCAATCCTACAATGAGCAGTTCTTC. This gives the protein CASSTPISTSYQSYNEQFF.

The gene calls are TRBV6-2 or TRBV6-3 and TRBJ1-2; 9 bases fit TRBD1. Germline CDR1 MNHEY, CDR2 SVGEGT. V gave up 2 bases and J gave up 4 bases; unmatched junction bases: 5. This CDR3 comprises 15 residues. The CDR3 DNA reads as TGTGCCAGCAGTTACACAGGGGGCCTTGTCTATGGCTACACCTTC. Its protein is CASSYTGGLVYGYTF.

The CDR3: CSVSGRVGTEAFF. The CDR3 DNA is TGCAGCGTATCTGGCCGGGTCGGAACTGAAGCTTTCTTT. V and J are TRBV29-1 and TRBJ1-1; no clear D. In germline, CDR1 is SQVTM, CDR2 ANQGSEA. The length of the CDR3 is 13 residues. V lost 6 bases and J 5 bases, leaving 16 bases between the germline ends.

V is TRBV27 and J is TRBJ1-2; 9 nucleotides match TRBD1. CDR3 length equals 16 residues. Germline V CDR1 and CDR2: MNHEY, SMNVEV (reference sequence). J gave up 4 bases and V 6 bases, and 12 bases lay outside the gene matches. The CDR3 DNA reads TGTGCCAGCAGATTTCGAGGGGGGACAGGGACCTATGGCTACACCTTC. Translated: CASRFRGGTGTYGYTF.

The V gene is TRBV5-1, the J gene TRBJ2-3, with TRBD1 as a possible D gene (6 bases). Germline V gene sequence: CDR1 SGHRS, CDR2 YFSETQ. This CDR3 has 15 amino acids. The germline V and J ends were trimmed by 5 bases and 4 bases, with 17 bases remaining between them. The CDR3 loop is CASREQGMGADTQYF. In DNA, the CDR3 is TGCGCCAGCAGGGAACAGGGCATGGGGGCAGATACGCAGTATTTT.

V is TRBV3-1 (or the pseudogene TRBV3-2) and J is TRBJ2-2; D is unclear. The germline V gene encodes CDR1 LGHDT and CDR2 YNNKEL (reference sequence). This CDR3 is 13 amino acids long. Trimming shortened V by 1 base and J by 7 bases, and 7 bases separated the two germline ends. The CDR3 protein is CASSQGAVGELFF. The CDR3, as DNA: TGTGCCAGCAGCCAAGGGGCAGTCGGGGAGCTGTTTTTT.

The chain has TRBV5-4 and TRBJ2-7; 10 positions match TRBD2. In germline, CDR1 is SGHNT, CDR2 YYREEE (reference sequence). The CDR3 is made up of 15 amino acids. The junction had 6 bases not matched to a gene; V was cut back by 3 bases and J by 3 bases. CDR3 DNA: TGTGCCAGCAGCTCCGCGCCTAGCGGGGGCTACGAGCAGTACTTC. Amino acid sequence: CASSSAPSGGYEQYF.

V gene TRBV20-1 combines with J gene TRBJ2-7; 9 bases map to TRBD2. V gave up 3 bases and J gave up 2 bases; unmatched junction bases: 2. Germline V gives CDR1 DFQATT, CDR2 SNEGSKA (reference sequence). The CDR3 has 13 residues. This CDR3 is CSASSGSTYEQYF. The CDR3 DNA sequence: TGCAGTGCTAGTAGCGGGAGTACCTACGAGCAGTACTTC.

The gene calls are TRBV25-1 and TRBJ2-5; 8 nucleotides align to TRBD1. The germline V gene has CDR1 MGHDK and CDR2 SYGVNS. The CDR3 loop spans 13 amino acids. V trimming: 0 bases; J trimming: 10 bases; junction bases outside the gene matches: 4. For the CDR3, the DNA is TGTGCCAGCAGTGAATATCGGGACAGGTACCAGTACTTC. It codes for CASSEYRDRYQYF.